Listed below are T cell receptor beta chains from one sample, sequenced in a study of CD8+ T cells in alopecia areata. Libraries were prepared by immunoSEQ multiplex PCR; TCRdb keeps only in-frame clonotypes and omits some of them. The top ten clones hold roughly 15% of a sample with more than 8,500 clones, about 67% of them seen once. The specimen sequenced was skin. The receptors originated from a human donor with alopecia areata. Each CDR3 is given with its conserved first and last residue. The D gene is left open where the match is weak. Only part of the rows carry a size: once, few, many, or a class if the clone is expanded.

NA NA TRBJ2-2 TRBV7-2 CASSPVGGNTGELFF TGTGCCAGCAGCCCCGTAGGGGGGAACACCGGGGAGCTGTTTTTT
NA TRBD1 TRBJ2-7 TRBV28 CASVDSGDRDLEQYF TGTGCCAGCGTAGACTCGGGGGACAGGGACCTCGAGCAGTACTTC
NA TRBD1 TRBJ1-6 TRBV18 CASSPYTGQASNSPLHF TGTGCCAGCTCACCCTACACGGGACAGGCGTCTAATTCACCCCTCCACTTT
NA TRBD2 TRBJ2-7 TRBV28 CASSFTTSGLSYEQYF TGTGCCAGCAGTTTTACGACTAGCGGGCTGTCCTACGAGCAGTACTTC
NA NA TRBJ1-4 TRBV7-9 CASSLYEKLFF TGTGCCAGCAGCTTATATGAAAAACTGTTTTTT
NA TRBD2 TRBJ2-7 TRBV7-2 CASSLGASGVYEQYF TGTGCCAGCAGCTTAGGGGCTAGCGGGGTCTACGAGCAGTACTTC
few NA TRBJ2-7 TRBV6-5 CASSYSAGRGYEQYF TGTGCCAGCAGTTACTCGGCGGGTCGCGGGTACGAGCAGTACTTC
NA NA TRBJ2-7 TRBV7-2 CASSLPSTAEQYF TGTGCCAGCAGCTTACCTTCGACTGCCGAGCAGTACTTC
NA TRBD2 TRBJ2-4 TRBV7-3 CASSGSGGIQYF TGTGCCAGCAGCGGTAGCGGGGGCATTCAGTACTTC
NA NA TRBJ1-5 TRBV5-5 CASSWDGNSNQPQHF TGTGCCAGCAGCTGGGACGGAAATAGCAATCAGCCCCAGCATTTT
large TRBD1 TRBJ2-5 TRBV7-2 CASSSGQGETQYF TGTGCCAGCAGCTCCGGACAGGGGGAGACCCAGTACTTC
large NA TRBJ1-4 TRBV7-9 CASSLGDLGTNEKLFF TGTGCCAGCAGCTTAGGGGACCTGGGAACTAATGAAAAACTGTTTTTT
NA TRBD1 TRBJ2-2 TRBV29-1 CSVADRGVNTGELFF TGCAGCGTAGCTGACAGGGGGGTGAACACCGGGGAGCTGTTTTTT
NA TRBD1 TRBJ1-4 TRBV7-8 CASSSGTGGEKLFF TGTGCCAGCAGTTCCGGGACAGGGGGTGAAAAACTGTTTTTT
NA NA TRBJ2-1 TRBV27 CASSFGTHPGNEQFF TGTGCCAGCAGTTTTGGGACGCACCCCGGGAATGAGCAGTTCTTC
NA NA TRBJ2-3 TRBV11-2 CASSHSSMPDTQYF TGTGCCAGCAGTCACTCCTCTATGCCAGATACGCAGTATTTT
few NA TRBJ2-7 TRBV11-2 CASSLRASYEQYF TGTGCCAGCAGCTTAAGGGCTAGCTACGAGCAGTACTTC
once NA TRBJ2-6 TRBV5-1 CASSGVGSGANVLTF TGCGCCAGCAGCGGCGTGGGATCTGGGGCCAACGTCCTGACTTTC
NA NA TRBJ2-1 TRBV28 CASRRGRVSSYNEQFF TGTGCCAGCAGGAGGGGCAGGGTAAGCTCCTACAATGAGCAGTTCTTC
NA NA TRBJ2-7 TRBV5-1 CASSLAGDRYEQYF TGCGCCAGCAGCTTGGCCGGGGACCGCTACGAGCAGTACTTC
NA NA TRBJ1-2 TRBV6-1 CASSESRASYTF TGTGCCAGCAGTGAATCGAGGGCGAGCTACACCTTC
NA NA TRBJ1-1 TRBV9 CASSVPGHSSGTSEAFF TGTGCCAGCAGCGTTCCGGGACACTCGTCGGGGACTTCTGAAGCTTTCTTT
NA NA TRBJ2-1 TRBV27 CASSPPVVAAYNEQFF TGTGCCAGCAGTCCCCCCGTGGTAGCGGCCTACAATGAGCAGTTCTTC
few NA TRBJ1-1 TRBV29-1 CSYQVHNSAAFF TGCAGCTATCAGGTCCATAACAGCGCGGCTTTCTTT
NA NA TRBJ1-1 TRBV11-2 CASSLVPQGGSGAFF TGTGCCAGCAGCTTAGTCCCCCAAGGGGGATCAGGAGCTTTCTTT
NA NA TRBJ2-6 TRBV14 CASSQSPSWGPGANVLTF TGTGCCAGCAGCCAAAGCCCGTCCTGGGGGCCTGGGGCCAACGTCCTGACTTTC
few TRBD1 TRBJ1-2 TRBV4-3 CASSLSVGQGKDGYTF TGCGCCAGCAGCCTATCCGTAGGACAGGGAAAAGATGGCTACACCTTC
few NA TRBJ2-7 TRBV19 CASSFEGGGTYEQYF TGTGCCAGTAGTTTCGAGGGAGGAGGAACCTACGAGCAGTACTTC
NA TRBD2 TRBJ2-1 TRBV19 CASSITRPSGRLYNEQFF TGTGCCAGTAGTATAACTAGGCCTAGCGGGAGGCTCTACAATGAGCAGTTCTTC
NA NA TRBJ1-5 TRBV6-1 CASSELEGLKPQHF TGTGCCAGCAGTGAACTCGAGGGCCTGAAGCCCCAGCATTTT
NA NA TRBJ2-1 TRBV28 CASSSFSGRGQFF TGTGCCAGCAGTTCCTTCTCAGGCAGGGGGCAGTTCTTC
NA TRBD2 TRBJ2-6 TRBV7-9 CASSHISGKGPGANVLTF TGTGCCAGCAGCCATATTAGCGGGAAGGGTCCTGGGGCCAACGTCCTGACTTTC
NA NA TRBJ1-3 TRBV4-3 CASSHIGTDSGNTIYF TGCGCCAGCAGCCACATTGGGACGGACTCTGGAAACACCATATATTTT
NA TRBD1 TRBJ2-6 TRBV5-8 CASSRDRTSGANVLTF TGTGCCAGCAGTCGGGACAGGACCTCTGGGGCCAACGTCCTGACTTTC
NA NA TRBJ2-7 TRBV21-1 CASSKGGYYEQYF TGTGCCAGCAGCAAAGGGGGCTACTACGAGCAGTACTTC
NA TRBD2 TRBJ2-5 TRBV4-2 CASSQVGSGGGETQYF TGTGCCAGCAGCCAAGTCGGGTCGGGGGGAGGGGAGACCCAGTACTTC
once NA TRBJ2-7 TRBV5-6 CASSLEMTGRRYEQYF TGTGCCAGCAGCTTGGAGATGACAGGTCGGCGCTACGAGCAGTACTTC
large TRBD2 TRBJ2-1 TRBV6-4 CASSAIAGAGGNEQFF TGTGCCAGCAGTGCGATAGCGGGAGCTGGGGGGAATGAGCAGTTCTTC
NA TRBD2 TRBJ2-3 TRBV7-8 CASSLPNSGAIKTDTQYF TGTGCCAGCAGCCTCCCGAATAGCGGGGCGATTAAGACAGATACGCAGTATTTT
NA NA TRBJ2-7 TRBV21-1 CASSKAGVPCSYEQYF TGTGCCAGCAGCAAAGCGGGGGTTCCGTGCTCCTACGAGCAGTACTTC